The rows below give T cell receptor beta chains drawn from one sample of a study of patients and donors after allogeneic stem cell transplantation. Using its own MiXCR run on the RT-PCR reads, TCRdb lists one record per CDR3 protein. The sample lists about 410,000 distinct CDR3 sequences, around 15% occurring once. The sample was blood, either unsorted or a sorted T cell fraction (not recorded which). Receptors were obtained from a human donor who was either an allogeneic HSCT recipient or a stem cell or donor lymphocyte infusion donor (not recorded which). It is not recorded whose cells these are; they may come from a transplant donor. Each CDR3 is given with its conserved first and last residue. D genes are given only for firm matches. Rows give clone size only sometimes, using once, few, many, or a class for an expanded clone.

CDR3: CASSPHRDPNYGYTF
DNA: TGTGCCAGCAGCCCTCACAGAGATCCTAACTATGGCTACACCTTC
D: .
J: TRBJ1-2
size: few
V: TRBV3-1

CDR3: CASSPQTAPAYEQYF
DNA: TGTGCCAGCTCACCGCAAACGGCACCAGCCTACGAGCAGTACTTC
D: .
J: TRBJ2-7
size: many
V: TRBV18

CDR3: CASSEEAGGLAGADTQYF
DNA: TGTGCCAGCAGTGAAGAAGCAGGAGGTCTAGCGGGGGCAGATACGCAGTATTTT
D: TRBD2
J: TRBJ2-3
size: .
V: TRBV6-1

CDR3: CASSFRPTSFYNEQFF
DNA: TGCGCCAGCAGCTTTCGGCCCACTAGCTTCTACAATGAGCAGTTCTTC
D: .
J: TRBJ2-1
size: .
V: TRBV5-1

CDR3: CAWSYEGNQPQHF
DNA: TGTGCCTGGAGTTATGAGGGGAATCAGCCCCAGCATTTT
D: .
J: TRBJ1-5
size: .
V: TRBV30

CDR3: CASSSTGYPNGEQFF
DNA: TGTGCCAGCAGCTCTACAGGGTACCCAAACGGTGAGCAGTTCTTC
D: .
J: TRBJ2-1
size: few
V: TRBV7-9

CDR3: CASSIGGYYEQYF
DNA: TGTGCCAGTAGTATAGGAGGATACTACGAGCAGTACTTC
D: .
J: TRBJ2-7
size: .
V: TRBV19

CDR3: CASSLGQGVREQFF
DNA: TGTGCCAGCAGTTTGGGACAGGGGGTAAGGGAGCAGTTCTTC
D: TRBD1
J: TRBJ2-1
size: many
V: TRBV3-1

CDR3: CSASTFRSGANVLTF
DNA: TGCAGTGCCTCCACCTTTAGGTCCGGGGCCAACGTCCTGACTTTC
D: .
J: TRBJ2-6
size: few
V: TRBV20-1

CDR3: CASSFQGTSTDTQYF
DNA: TGTGCCAGCAGCTTTCAAGGGACTAGCACAGATACGCAGTATTTT
D: .
J: TRBJ2-3
size: .
V: TRBV5-5

CDR3: CASRQGYSNQPQHF
DNA: TGTGCCAGTAGGCAGGGCTATAGCAATCAGCCCCAGCATTTT
D: .
J: TRBJ1-5
size: .
V: TRBV19

CDR3: CASSLARGGSNYGYTF
DNA: TGTGCCAGCAGTTTAGCGCGTGGGGGCTCAAACTATGGCTACACCTTC
D: .
J: TRBJ1-2
size: few
V: TRBV12-3/TRBV12-4

CDR3: CASSLGVTPLTDTQYF
DNA: TGTGCCAGCAGCTTAGGGGTCACACCTCTCACAGATACGCAGTATTTT
D: .
J: TRBJ2-3
size: .
V: TRBV5-6

CDR3: CASSFHRGADTQYF
DNA: TGTGCCAGCAGCTTTCACAGGGGGGCAGATACGCAGTATTTT
D: TRBD1
J: TRBJ2-3
size: .
V: TRBV5-6

CDR3: CASSEWTGTF
DNA: TGTGCCAGCAGTGAGTGGACAGGTACCTTC
D: TRBD1
J: TRBJ1-2
size: few
V: TRBV6-1

CDR3: CSATGWGARASDTQYF
DNA: TGCAGTGCCACCGGATGGGGGGCCCGGGCGTCAGATACGCAGTATTTT
D: .
J: TRBJ2-3
size: .
V: TRBV20-1

CDR3: CASSVGPKFYEQYF
DNA: TGTGCCAGCAGCGTAGGACCAAAATTCTACGAGCAGTACTTC
D: .
J: TRBJ2-7
size: .
V: TRBV9